The present T cell receptor beta chain was sequenced within a study of T-cell memory formation after mild COVID-19. TCRdb called the 5' RACE reads again in MiXCR, with one record for every CDR3 protein. The sample holds roughly 120,000 distinct CDR3 sequences, more than 15% seen once. This clonotype turned up a few times. This CDR3 contains 14 residues. The germline V gene has CDR1 SGHKS and CDR2 YYEKEE (reference sequence). Trimming took 4 bases from V and 5 from J; bases not matched to a gene: 5. The V call is TRBV5-5, the J call TRBJ2-3; 9 positions agree with TRBD1. The sample consisted of PBMCs or a T cell subset sorted from them (not recorded which). This TCR came from an adult woman who had mild COVID-19 (a few samples of this study predate the infection). Cell type and time point are not known. In DNA, the CDR3 is TGTGCCAGCAGCCTGGGACAGGGATTAGATACGCAGTATTTT. This sequence encodes CASSLGQGLDTQYF.